This record looks at one T cell receptor beta chain sequence and its context. What it recognizes is unknown. PCR amplification relied on 60 Vbeta primers (plus 13 Jbeta primers). The table came from immunoSEQ multiplex PCR; TCRdb's copy has only in-frame clones and leaves some out. The sample includes some 120,000 clones, around 74% of them seen just once. These data originate in a study of cytomegalovirus exposure and HLA in healthy donors. Findings of the study overall: The authors enumerated around 150 TCR beta chains as linked to cytomegalovirus.

Material for sequencing was PBMCs. The TCR comes from a woman aged 45 to 65 in good health and CMV-seropositive.

The CDR3 nucleotides read TGCAGCGCCAAACTAGCGGGGGGGCTGAATGAGCAGTTCTTC. Protein product: CSAKLAGGLNEQFF. The chain links TRBV29-1 to TRBJ2-1; 13 bases map to TRBD2. CDR3 length: 14 residues. J lost 7 bases, V lost 7 bases, and 7 bases had no gene match. Germline CDR1 and CDR2: SQVTM and ANQGSEA.